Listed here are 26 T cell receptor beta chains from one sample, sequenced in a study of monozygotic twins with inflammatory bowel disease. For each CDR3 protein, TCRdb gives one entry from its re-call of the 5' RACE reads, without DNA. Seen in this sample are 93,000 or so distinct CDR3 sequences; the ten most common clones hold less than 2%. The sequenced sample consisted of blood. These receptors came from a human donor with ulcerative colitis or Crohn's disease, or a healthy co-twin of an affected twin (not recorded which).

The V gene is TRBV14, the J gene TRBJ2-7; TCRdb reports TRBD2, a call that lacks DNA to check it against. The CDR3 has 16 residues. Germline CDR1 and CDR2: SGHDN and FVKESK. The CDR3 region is CASSQRLAPSSYEQYF.

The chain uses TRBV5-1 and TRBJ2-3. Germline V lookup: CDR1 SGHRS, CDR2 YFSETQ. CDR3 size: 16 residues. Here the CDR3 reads CASSLKSNPQTDTHYF. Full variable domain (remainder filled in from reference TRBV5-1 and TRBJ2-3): KAGVTQTPRYLIKTRGQQVTLSCSPISGHRSVSWYQQTPGQGLQFLFEYFSETQRNKGNFPGRFSGRQFSNSRSEMNVSTLELGDSALYLCASSLKSNPQTDTHYFGPGTRLTVL.

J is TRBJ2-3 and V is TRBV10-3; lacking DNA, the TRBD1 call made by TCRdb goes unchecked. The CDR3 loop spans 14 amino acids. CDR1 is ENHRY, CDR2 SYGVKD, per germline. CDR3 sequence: CAIREQGGGDTQYF.

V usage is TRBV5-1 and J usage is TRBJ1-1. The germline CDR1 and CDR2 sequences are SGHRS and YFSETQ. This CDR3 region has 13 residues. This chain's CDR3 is CASSLEQRSEAFF.

The CDR3: CSVSRQVYQETQYF. The gene calls are TRBV29-1 and TRBJ2-5. This CDR3 contains 14 residues. Germline V gene data show CDR1 as SQVTM and CDR2 as ANQGSEA.

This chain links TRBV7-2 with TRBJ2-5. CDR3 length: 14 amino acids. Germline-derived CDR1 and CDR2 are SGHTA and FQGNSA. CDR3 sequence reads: CASSLERQLGTQYF.

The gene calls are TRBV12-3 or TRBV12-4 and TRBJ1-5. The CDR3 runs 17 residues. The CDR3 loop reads CASSLAPQLYSNQPQHF.

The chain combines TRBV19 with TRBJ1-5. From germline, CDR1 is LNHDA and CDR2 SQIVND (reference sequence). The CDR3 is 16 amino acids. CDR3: CASSIWVAAGNQPQHF.

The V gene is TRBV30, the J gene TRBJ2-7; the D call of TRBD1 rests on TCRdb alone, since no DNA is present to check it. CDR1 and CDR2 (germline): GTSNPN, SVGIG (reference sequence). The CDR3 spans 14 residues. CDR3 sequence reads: CACLGDRPPDEQYF. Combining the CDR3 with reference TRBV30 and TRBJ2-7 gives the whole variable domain SQTIHQWPATLVQPVGSPLSLECTVEGTSNPNLYWYRQAAGRGLQLLFYSVGIGQISSEVPQNLSASRPQDRQFILSSKKLLLSDSGFYLCACLGDRPPDEQYFGPGTRLTVT.

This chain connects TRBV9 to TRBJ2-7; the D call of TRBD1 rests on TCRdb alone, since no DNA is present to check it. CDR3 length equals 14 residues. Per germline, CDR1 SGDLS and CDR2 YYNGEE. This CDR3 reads CASSVGQSTYEQYF.

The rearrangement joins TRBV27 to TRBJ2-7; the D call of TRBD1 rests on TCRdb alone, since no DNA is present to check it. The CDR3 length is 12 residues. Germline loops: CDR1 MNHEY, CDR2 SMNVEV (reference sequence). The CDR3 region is CASSGTGIEQYF.

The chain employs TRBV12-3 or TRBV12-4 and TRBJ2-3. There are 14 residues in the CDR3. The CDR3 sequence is CASSTQRGTDTQYF.

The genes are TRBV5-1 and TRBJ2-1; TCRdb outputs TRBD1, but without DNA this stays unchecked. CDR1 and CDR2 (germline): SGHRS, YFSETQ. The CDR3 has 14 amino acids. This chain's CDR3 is CASSPRTGFGEQFF.

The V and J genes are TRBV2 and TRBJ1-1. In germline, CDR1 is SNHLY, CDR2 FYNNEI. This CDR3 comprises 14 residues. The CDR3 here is CASREGLYGTEAFF.

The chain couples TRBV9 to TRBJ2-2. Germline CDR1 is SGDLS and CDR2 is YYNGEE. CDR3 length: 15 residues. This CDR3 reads CASSVVGQNTGELFF.

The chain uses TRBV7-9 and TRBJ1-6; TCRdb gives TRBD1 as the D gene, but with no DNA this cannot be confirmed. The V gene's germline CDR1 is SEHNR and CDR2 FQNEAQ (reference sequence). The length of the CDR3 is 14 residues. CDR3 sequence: CASLPDRGNSPLHF. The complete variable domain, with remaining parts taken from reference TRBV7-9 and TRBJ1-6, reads DTGVSQNPRHKITKRGQNVTFRCDPISEHNRLYWYRQTLGQGPEFLTYFQNEAQLEKSRLLSDRFSAERPKGSFSTLEIQRTEQGDSAMYLCASLPDRGNSPLHFGNGTRLTVT.

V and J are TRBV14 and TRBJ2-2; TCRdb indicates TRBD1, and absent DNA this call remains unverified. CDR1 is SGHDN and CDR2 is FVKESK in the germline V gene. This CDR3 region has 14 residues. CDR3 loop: CASFWQGPTGELFF.

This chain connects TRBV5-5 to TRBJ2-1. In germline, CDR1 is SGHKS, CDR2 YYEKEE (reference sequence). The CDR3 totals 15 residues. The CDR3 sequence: CASSLSRTTYNEQFF.

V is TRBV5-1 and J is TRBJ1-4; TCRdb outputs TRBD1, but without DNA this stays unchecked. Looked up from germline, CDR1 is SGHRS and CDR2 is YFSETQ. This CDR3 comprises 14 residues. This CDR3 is CASSLAGHREKLFF.

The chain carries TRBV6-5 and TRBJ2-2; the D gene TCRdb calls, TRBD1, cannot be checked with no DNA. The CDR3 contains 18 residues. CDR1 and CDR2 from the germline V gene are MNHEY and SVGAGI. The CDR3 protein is CASRNRDRGKVATGELFF.

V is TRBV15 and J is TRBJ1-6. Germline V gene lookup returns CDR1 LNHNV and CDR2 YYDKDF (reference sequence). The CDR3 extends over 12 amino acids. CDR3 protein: CATGILDSPLHF.

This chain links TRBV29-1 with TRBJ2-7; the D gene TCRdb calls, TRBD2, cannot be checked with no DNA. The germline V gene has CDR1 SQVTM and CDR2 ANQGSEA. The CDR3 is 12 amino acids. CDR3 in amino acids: CSVGLTYYEQYF.

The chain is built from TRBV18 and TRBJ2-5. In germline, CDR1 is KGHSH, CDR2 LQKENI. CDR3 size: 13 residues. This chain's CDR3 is CASSPDWRETQYF.

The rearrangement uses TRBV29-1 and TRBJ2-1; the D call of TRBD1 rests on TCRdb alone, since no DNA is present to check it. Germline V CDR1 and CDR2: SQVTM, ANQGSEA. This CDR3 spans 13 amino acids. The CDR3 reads CSDLDRAYNEQFF.

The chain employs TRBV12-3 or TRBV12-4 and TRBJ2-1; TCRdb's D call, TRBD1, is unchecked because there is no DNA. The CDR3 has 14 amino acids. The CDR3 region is CASSFKQGGNEQFF.

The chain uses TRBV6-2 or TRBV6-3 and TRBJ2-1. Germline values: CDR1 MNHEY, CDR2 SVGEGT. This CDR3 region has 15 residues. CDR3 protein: CASSYPRGAYNEQFF.